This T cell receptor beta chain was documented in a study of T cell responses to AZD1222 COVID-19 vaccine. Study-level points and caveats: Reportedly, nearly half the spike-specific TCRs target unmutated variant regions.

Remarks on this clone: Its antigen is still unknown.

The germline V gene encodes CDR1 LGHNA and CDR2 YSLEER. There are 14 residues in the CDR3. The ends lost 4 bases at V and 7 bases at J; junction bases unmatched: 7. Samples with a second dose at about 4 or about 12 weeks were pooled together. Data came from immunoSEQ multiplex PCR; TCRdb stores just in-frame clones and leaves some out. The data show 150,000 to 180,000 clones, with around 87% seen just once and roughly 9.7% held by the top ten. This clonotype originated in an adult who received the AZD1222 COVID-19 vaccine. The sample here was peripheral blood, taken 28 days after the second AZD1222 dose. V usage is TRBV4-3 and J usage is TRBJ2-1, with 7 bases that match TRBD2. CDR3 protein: CASSLGLGSNEQFF. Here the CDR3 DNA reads TGCGCCAGCAGCCTAGGACTAGGCTCTAATGAGCAGTTCTTC.